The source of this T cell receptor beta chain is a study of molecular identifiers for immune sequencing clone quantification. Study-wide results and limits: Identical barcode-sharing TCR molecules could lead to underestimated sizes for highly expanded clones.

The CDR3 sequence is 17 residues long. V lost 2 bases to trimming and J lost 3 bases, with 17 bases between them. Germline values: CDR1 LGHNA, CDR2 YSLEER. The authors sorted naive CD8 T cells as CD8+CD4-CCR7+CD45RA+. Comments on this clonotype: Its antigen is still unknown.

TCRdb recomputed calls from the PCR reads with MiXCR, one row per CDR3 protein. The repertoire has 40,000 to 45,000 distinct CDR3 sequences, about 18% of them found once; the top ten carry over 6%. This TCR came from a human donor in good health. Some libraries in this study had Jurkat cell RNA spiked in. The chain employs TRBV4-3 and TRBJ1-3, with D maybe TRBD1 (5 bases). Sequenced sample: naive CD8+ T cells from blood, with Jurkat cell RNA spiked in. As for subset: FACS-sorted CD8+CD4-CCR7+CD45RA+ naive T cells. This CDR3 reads CASSQSKSGTGGNTIYF. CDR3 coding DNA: TGCGCCAGCAGCCAATCGAAATCAGGGACGGGTGGAAACACCATATATTTT.